A single sample is the source of the 32 T cell receptor beta chains below, sequenced in a study of T cell responses to AZD1222 COVID-19 vaccine. Method: immunoSEQ multiplex PCR; TCRdb's copy keeps in-frame clones and lacks some. The sample yields 95,000 to 120,000 clones, 86% seen once. The sequenced sample was peripheral blood, obtained on day 0 of AZD1222 vaccination. These receptors were collected from an adult in good health.

The chain recombines TRBV5-4 with TRBJ2-2, with D uncertain. With 0 bases removed from V and 3 bases from J, the gap between germline ends came to 9 bases. The germline V gene encodes CDR1 SGHNT and CDR2 YYREEE (reference sequence). The CDR3 has 15 amino acids. CDR3 in DNA: TGTGCCAGCAGCTTGGTCCCATCCTACACCGGGGAGCTGTTTTTT. It is translated as CASSLVPSYTGELFF.

This chain joins TRBV6-5 and TRBJ1-4; 7 nucleotides align to TRBD1. The trim removed 6 bases at V and 4 bases at J, leaving 5 bases unmatched. Germline CDR1 MNHEY, CDR2 SVGAGI. The CDR3 extends over 14 amino acids. The CDR3 DNA sequence: TGTGCCAGCAGGAGACAGGGTAATAATGAAAAACTGTTTTTT. Its protein product is CASRRQGNNEKLFF.

The CDR3 sequence is CASSRLSEKLFF. In DNA, the CDR3 is TGTGCCAGCAGTCGTCTCAGTGAAAAACTGTTTTTT. The chain recombines TRBV12-3 or TRBV12-4 with TRBJ1-4; D ambiguous. The germline V and J ends were trimmed by 5 bases and 7 bases, with 8 bases remaining between them. This CDR3 region has 12 residues.

The CDR3 is CASSLSGRGNQPQHF. CDR3 bases: TGCGCCAGCAGCTTGTCAGGGCGAGGGAATCAGCCCCAGCATTTT. The gene calls are TRBV5-1 and TRBJ1-5; D might be TRBD1 (5 bases). Looked up from germline, CDR1 is SGHRS and CDR2 is YFSETQ. The CDR3 is 15 amino acids. Deletions cut 1 base from V and 4 bases from J, with 12 bases between.

The chain's CDR3 is CSVLTDTNTEAFF. For the CDR3, the DNA is TGCAGCGTCCTGACAGACACGAACACTGAAGCTTTCTTT. The V and J genes are TRBV29-1 and TRBJ1-1, with a tentative D call TRBD1 (5 bases). The CDR3 length is 13 residues. V shed 6 bases and J shed 1 base, with 12 bases lying between them. Germline CDR1 and CDR2: SQVTM and ANQGSEA.

The rearrangement uses TRBV6-2 or TRBV6-3 and TRBJ1-2; D is perhaps TRBD1 (5 bases). The V gene's germline CDR1 is MNHEY and CDR2 SVGEGT. CDR3 length: 12 amino acids. The germline V and J ends were trimmed by 5 bases and 8 bases, with 12 bases remaining between them. CDR3: CASSPGNGGYTF. CDR3 sequence (DNA): TGTGCCAGCAGTCCAGGGAACGGCGGCTACACCTTC.

The rearrangement uses TRBV7-9 and TRBJ2-7; TRBD2 aligns across 7 bases. This CDR3 contains 12 residues. The V gene end was trimmed by 4 bases and the J gene end by 3 bases; junction bases not matched to a gene: 0. Germline CDR1 SEHNR, CDR2 FQNEAQ (reference sequence). The CDR3 is CASSWDYYEQYF. The CDR3 DNA reads TGTGCCAGCAGCTGGGACTACTACGAGCAGTACTTC.

The CDR3 region has the DNA TGTGCCAGCAGTTTGACAGGGGGGACCCAGTACTTC. The encoded protein is CASSLTGGTQYF. V and J are TRBV12-3 or TRBV12-4 and TRBJ2-5, with 9 positions matching TRBD1. This CDR3 is built from 12 residues. After removal of 3 bases from V and 7 bases from J, the junction contained 0 bases not matched to a gene.

The chain combines TRBV6-4 with TRBJ2-6, with 8 bases identical to TRBD2. The trim removed 6 bases at V and 0 bases at J, leaving 7 bases unmatched. Per the germline V gene, CDR1 is MRHNA and CDR2 is SNTAGT. The CDR3 sequence is 17 residues long. CDR3 sequence (DNA): TGTGCCAGCAGGCCGGGACTAGGGCGCTCTGGGGCCAACGTCCTGACTTTC. Encoded protein: CASRPGLGRSGANVLTF.

V and J are TRBV7-3 and TRBJ2-5; either TRBD1 or TRBD2 may supply D (5 bases each). CDR1 is SGHTA and CDR2 is FQGTGA in the germline V gene. V was trimmed by 2 bases and J by 1 base, leaving 8 bases between them. There are 14 residues in the CDR3. The CDR3 DNA follows: TGTGCCAGCAGCTTAGGGGGAATCCAAGAGACCCAGTACTTC. It yields the protein CASSLGGIQETQYF.

The chain recombines TRBV9 with TRBJ1-1; 7 bases line up with TRBD1. CDR1 SGDLS and CDR2 YYNGEE come from the germline V gene. The CDR3 loop spans 15 amino acids. V was pared by 4 bases and J by 4 bases, with 10 bases of the junction left unmatched. For the CDR3, the DNA is TGTGCCAGCAGCAAAGGGGCAGGGGGAAGCACTGAAGCTTTCTTT. It specifies CASSKGAGGSTEAFF. Together with reference TRBV9 and TRBJ1-1, the CDR3 gives the full variable domain: DSGVTQTPKHLITATGQRVTLRCSPRSGDLSVYWYQQSLDQGLQFLIQYYNGEERAKGNILERFSAQQFPDLHSELNLSSLELGDSALYFCASSKGAGGSTEAFFGQGTRLTVV.

This clone has only one observation. The chain links TRBV7-9 to TRBJ1-3; D gene unclear. Germline V gene sequence: CDR1 SEHNR, CDR2 FQNEAQ (reference sequence). Trimming took 6 bases from V and 0 from J, leaving 9 bases between them. The CDR3 is 14 amino acids. The DNA of the CDR3 is TGTGCCAGCAGTAGGTATGACTCTGGAAACACCATATATTTT. It encodes CASSRYDSGNTIYF.

The table lists this clone with a count of one. The chain uses TRBV5-1 and TRBJ2-1; 7 bases map to TRBD1. The CDR3 loop spans 15 amino acids. V lost 3 bases, J lost 1 base, and 4 bases stayed unmatched. The germline V gene encodes CDR1 SGHRS and CDR2 YFSETQ. The CDR3 region is CASSSQGRSYNEQFF. In nucleotides, the CDR3 is TGCGCCAGCAGCTCACAGGGGCGTTCCTACAATGAGCAGTTCTTC.

The rearrangement links TRBV28 to TRBJ2-7; D is uncertain. Germline CDR1 reads MDHEN; CDR2 reads SYDVKM. This CDR3 has 13 residues. The V gene lost 7 bases and the J gene lost 6 bases, with 16 bases spanning the gap. CDR3 in amino acids: CASTTTNRAEQYF. In nucleotides, the CDR3 is TGTGCCAGCACCACTACCAACCGGGCCGAGCAGTACTTC.

This chain uses TRBV15 with TRBJ2-2; 7 nucleotides line up with TRBD1. The CDR3 spans 16 residues. Germline trimming cut 0 bases from V and 3 bases from J; bases unmatched to any gene: 4. CDR1 and CDR2 (germline): LNHNV, YYDKDF (reference sequence). DNA for the CDR3: TGTGCCACCAGCAGAGATAACAGGGGCGACACCGGGGAGCTGTTTTTT. Protein: CATSRDNRGDTGELFF.

The chain recombines TRBV29-1 with TRBJ2-1, with 11 bases matching TRBD1. The CDR3 totals 16 residues. The germline V gene has CDR1 SQVTM and CDR2 ANQGSEA. The V and J ends lost 1 base and 4 bases, in that order; junction bases with no gene match: 6. The CDR3 DNA follows: TGCAGCGTTGAAGCGACCGGGACAGGGGGATACAATGAGCAGTTCTTC. Its protein is CSVEATGTGGYNEQFF.

This chain connects TRBV7-2 to TRBJ1-2; D gene ambiguous. The CDR3 contains 15 residues. Between the trimmed V and J ends, which lost 0 bases and 6 bases, there was a span of 14 bases. CDR1 SGHTA and CDR2 FQGNSA come from the germline V gene. The CDR3: CASSLARLHPDGYTF. Written as DNA, the CDR3 is TGTGCCAGCAGCTTAGCACGGCTCCATCCTGATGGCTACACCTTC.

The genes are TRBV7-2 and TRBJ1-1; a weak D match, TRBD1 (5 bases). Germline loops: CDR1 SGHTA, CDR2 FQGNSA. The ends were cut back, 1 base at V and 4 bases at J, with 13 bases in the middle. The CDR3 contains 15 residues. The chain's CDR3 is CASSLVGELSTEAFF. DNA of the CDR3: TGTGCCAGCAGCTTAGTGGGGGAGTTAAGCACTGAAGCTTTCTTT.

The CDR3 DNA follows: TGCGCCAGCAGCCTACGACAAGCCTACGAGCAGTACTTC. It is translated as CASSLRQAYEQYF. The genes are TRBV5-1 and TRBJ2-7; D remains ambiguous. The CDR3 is made up of 13 amino acids. V was cut by 4 bases and J by 2 bases, with 10 bases left in between. The germline CDR1 and CDR2 sequences are SGHRS and YFSETQ.

The gene calls are TRBV2 and TRBJ2-7; D gene unclear. CDR3 length: 11 residues. The germline V gene encodes CDR1 SNHLY and CDR2 FYNNEI. V was cut by 6 bases and J by 0 bases, with 3 bases left in between. The CDR3 sequence: CASSGSYEQYF. The CDR3 DNA reads TGTGCCAGCAGCGGCTCCTACGAGCAGTACTTC.

The chain recombines TRBV11-2 with TRBJ1-5, with a tentative D call TRBD1 (5 bases). Germline V gene sequence: CDR1 SGHAT, CDR2 FQNNGV. This CDR3 comprises 14 residues. Between the trimmed V and J ends, which lost 4 bases and 0 bases, there was a span of 7 bases. The CDR3, as DNA: TGTGCCAGCAGCTGGGACGGTAGCAATCAGCCCCAGCATTTT. This codes for CASSWDGSNQPQHF. Together with reference TRBV11-2 and TRBJ1-5, the CDR3 gives the full variable domain: EAGVAQSPRYKIIEKRQSVAFWCNPISGHATLYWYQQILGQGPKLLIQFQNNGVVDDSQLPKDRFSAERLKGVDSTLKIQPAKLEDSAVYLCASSWDGSNQPQHFGDGTRLSIL.

This chain joins TRBV12-3 or TRBV12-4 and TRBJ1-2, with 7 bases aligning to TRBD1. CDR3 length equals 12 residues. J was trimmed by 8 bases and V by 6 bases; bases with no gene match: 6. The CDR3 protein is CASSLQGRGYTF. CDR3 nucleotides: TGTGCCAGCAGCCTACAGGGGAGAGGCTACACCTTC.

The chain couples TRBV20-1 to TRBJ1-4; D not resolved. V dropped 5 bases and J dropped 8 bases, with 9 bases sitting between them. Germline V lookup: CDR1 DFQATT, CDR2 SNEGSKA (reference sequence). This CDR3 is built from 11 residues. The CDR3 DNA follows: TGCAGTGCTCTACGGGGAGAAAAACTGTTTTTT. Translating gives CSALRGEKLFF.

The chain uses TRBV7-2 and TRBJ1-1, with D unclear. CDR3 length: 13 amino acids. CDR1 SGHTA and CDR2 FQGNSA come from the germline V gene. Deletions cut 3 bases from V and 4 bases from J, with 9 bases between. CDR3 DNA sequence: TGTGCCAGCAGCTTGTCAGCGGCCACTGAAGCTTTCTTT. Amino acid sequence: CASSLSAATEAFF.

This rearrangement joins TRBV30 to TRBJ1-2; D is possibly TRBD1 (5 bases). Trimming left V 3 bases short and J 9 bases short, with 17 bases between. The CDR3 consists of 13 residues. Germline V gene lookup returns CDR1 GTSNPN and CDR2 SVGIG (reference sequence). The CDR3 coding sequence is TGTGCCTGGAGAATAATGGGACGACGGCGCTACACCTTC. This sequence encodes CAWRIMGRRRYTF.

The CDR3 bases are TGTGCCAGCAGCCAGCTAACGGGGGTAAGTTCACCCCTCCACTTT. Its protein is CASSQLTGVSSPLHF. This rearrangement joins TRBV3-1 (or the pseudogene TRBV3-2) to TRBJ1-6, with TRBD1 as a possible D gene (5 bases). The germline V gene has CDR1 LGHDT and CDR2 YNNKEL (reference sequence). V was clipped by 3 bases and J by 9 bases, with 15 bases between them. CDR3 length: 15 residues.

The gene calls are TRBV29-1 and TRBJ2-7; TRBD1 agrees at 7 bases. CDR1 is SQVTM, CDR2 ANQGSEA, per germline. The CDR3 is 13 amino acids. The junction had 4 bases not matched to a gene; V was cut back by 4 bases and J by 1 base. CDR3: CSVGKGASYEQYF. CDR3 in DNA: TGCAGCGTTGGGAAGGGGGCGTCCTACGAGCAGTACTTC.

This clone was observed a few times. The V and J genes are TRBV5-8 and TRBJ1-5; 8 bases match TRBD1. Germline lookup yields CDR1 SGHTS and CDR2 YDEGEE. V shed 3 bases and J 4 bases; nucleotides not matched to a gene: 3. The CDR3 covers 14 residues. The CDR3 is CASSWQGANQPQHF. The CDR3 DNA follows: TGTGCCAGCAGCTGGCAGGGGGCGAATCAGCCCCAGCATTTT.

V is TRBV30 and J is TRBJ1-2; the D is unclear. V dropped 2 bases and J dropped 6 bases, with 13 bases sitting between them. The germline CDR1 and CDR2 sequences are GTSNPN and SVGIG (reference sequence). The CDR3 length is 13 residues. CDR3 sequence: CAWSQTRRDGYTF. For the CDR3, the DNA is TGTGCCTGGAGTCAAACAAGGAGGGATGGCTACACCTTC. Supplemented by reference TRBV30 and TRBJ1-2, the full variable domain reads SQTIHQWPATLVQPVGSPLSLECTVEGTSNPNLYWYRQAAGRGLQLLFYSVGIGQISSEVPQNLSASRPQDRQFILSSKKLLLSDSGFYLCAWSQTRRDGYTFGSGTRLTVV.

The chain links TRBV9 to TRBJ2-3; 9 bases are a match to TRBD2. V lost 1 base, J lost 2 bases, and 5 bases stayed unmatched. CDR1 and CDR2 (germline): SGDLS, YYNGEE. CDR3 length equals 16 residues. CDR3 sequence (DNA): TGTGCCAGCAGCGTAACGGCGGGGGGGAACACAGATACGCAGTATTTT. Protein: CASSVTAGGNTDTQYF.

This clone was observed a handful of times. The chain carries TRBV6-5 and TRBJ2-7; the D gene is possibly TRBD2 (6 bases). Deletions cut 2 bases from V and 2 bases from J, with 10 bases between. The CDR3 length is 14 residues. The germline V gene encodes CDR1 MNHEY and CDR2 SVGAGI. The chain's CDR3 is CASSYGGKPYEQYF. CDR3 bases: TGTGCCAGCAGTTACGGGGGGAAGCCCTACGAGCAGTACTTC.

This clone was counted a few times. V is TRBV6-5 and J is TRBJ1-5; 8 bases match TRBD1. The germline gives CDR1 MNHEY, CDR2 SVGAGI. The trim removed 6 bases at V and 5 bases at J, leaving 0 bases unmatched. The CDR3 contains 12 residues. The DNA for the CDR3 is TGTGCCAGCAGGACAGGGGATCAGCCCCAGCATTTT. This translates into CASRTGDQPQHF.